Described below is a single T cell receptor beta chain sequence and its context. The data originate from a study of blood T cells in healthy people across ages. The wider study: Through template switching, about one barcoded beta molecule was captured per two T cells, as measured in model experiments.

The CDR3 consists of 14 residues. Trimming cost V 2 bases and J 3 bases, with 11 bases left between them. Germline V CDR1 and CDR2: SGHTA, FQGNSA. The use of a sample-barcoded 5' primer and a J-beta primer mix characterized a second PCR of roughly 7 to 11 cycles. TCRdb analysed the 5' RACE reads with MiXCR anew, one entry per CDR3 protein. This table has 750,000 to 850,000 distinct CDR3 sequences, 25% appearing once. The same sample was also studied in work on T cells of mothers and their children.

The sequenced sample was blood. This chain connects TRBV7-2 to TRBJ2-7, with D perhaps TRBD1 (6 bases). This TCR derives from a boy aged 10-17 years in good health. CDR3 protein: CASSLRGGDYEQYF. The DNA of the CDR3 is TGTGCCAGCAGCTTAAGAGGGGGAGACTACGAGCAGTACTTC. Full variable domain (remainder filled in from reference TRBV7-2 and TRBJ2-7): GAGVSQSPSNKVTEKGKDVELRCDPISGHTALYWYRQSLGQGLEFLIYFQGNSAPDKSGLPSDRFSAERTGGSVSTLTIQRTQQEDSAVYLCASSLRGGDYEQYFGPGTRLTVT.